The sequence of this T cell receptor beta chain was determined in a study of T cell responses to AZD1222 COVID-19 vaccine. Findings and limits, study-wide: The sample set comprised mostly white British donors with more females, and clonal diversity was possibly underestimated.

The method was immunoSEQ multiplex PCR; TCRdb's version includes in-frame clones alone and lacks a portion of them. The sample has around 130,000 clones; 93% are singletons. Per the germline V gene, CDR1 is MGHRA and CDR2 is YSYEKL. V dropped 1 base and J dropped 3 bases, with 15 bases sitting between them. This CDR3 is built from 16 residues. For this clone: No antigen is known for it.

The rearrangement joins TRBV4-1 to TRBJ1-1; D is perhaps TRBD1 (5 bases). The receptor comes from an adult in good health. This material consisted of peripheral blood, taken on day 0 of AZD1222 vaccination. CDR3 amino acids: CASSQGVGVWDTEAFF. The CDR3 DNA reads TGCGCCAGCAGCCAAGGTGTGGGGGTGTGGGACACTGAAGCTTTCTTT.